Described below is a single T cell receptor beta chain sequence and its context. This clonotype was counted ten times or more. The specificity of this receptor is unknown. No much larger clonotype is one base removed from it; base qualities were not supplied. The sample originates from a study of read filtering for tumor transcriptome and immune sequencing (dated by TCRdb to the early 2020s). With regard to the full study: Of the patients in the cohort, some 17 were male and over twelve were female, and their mean age was about 72 years, with a range of about 47 to 80. As a main aim, a read-filtering strategy for immune repertoire data was addressed, with the specific question being whether clonotypes supported by a single read should be removed. After DNase treatment, whole-transcriptome libraries were prepared using the TruSeq RNA Access Library Prep Kit. Under revised international staging, about 8 patients fell into R-ISS I, 15 to 20 into R-ISS II and roughly 7 into R-ISS III. Per sample, about 3.5 to 11 million TCR-region mapped reads were obtained with IR-seq, compared with only 85 to 1273 with RNA-seq. Using the same bone marrow samples, the study ran both targeted immune repertoire sequencing and bulk whole-transcriptome sequencing and then compared the TCR repertoires from each method.

The paper's findings and limits, for the study overall: The sorted CD138-negative fraction was composed of a mixed bone marrow immune population rather than of purified T cells. The correlation between IR-seq and RNA-seq shared clonotype proportions was increased by removal of single-read clonotypes. IR-seq captured clonotypes at much higher depth and more reliably than RNA-seq, and smaller IR-seq throughput sufficed to identify most shared clonotypes. Single-read clonotypes made up 80% to 90% of clonotypes but only around 4% of total reads in IR-seq, compared with approximately 70% of clonotypes and roughly 40% of reads in RNA-seq.

CDR1 and CDR2, per the germline V gene (reference sequence), are SEHNR and FQNEAQ. From its cysteine to its phenylalanine, the CDR3 spans 14 amino acids. Only CDR3 DNA is held: 42 bases, read in frame from base 1. The junction carries 15 bases between V and J, which are trimmed by 11 bases and 0 bases respectively. Every patient had bone marrow sampled at the time of active disease. Bone marrow mononuclear cells were isolated by Ficoll-Hypaque density gradient centrifugation. To remove myeloma plasma cells, the cells were labeled with CD138 magnetic microbeads on a MACS separator, and CD138-negative cells were then collected by negative selection. The purity of the isolated cells was checked by flow cytometry with CD138 antibodies on an Attune NxT. TRIzol reagent was used to extract total RNA, which was then quantified with a NanoDrop spectrophotometer. Paired RNA-seq and IR-seq were performed on each patient's CD138-negative bone marrow sample.

Starting from about 400 ng RNA, TCR libraries were constructed with the Immunoverse kit using molecular barcoded adaptors that cover the alpha/delta and beta/gamma chains. The same RNA used for transcriptome sequencing was used for TCR library preparation. An Illumina HiSeq 4000 with 2 x 150 cycles was used to sequence the TCR libraries. As for the original processing: TCR reads were aligned to human V, D, J and C references and assembled into CDR3 clonotypes with MiXCR, including quality filtering and error correction. Clonotype counts and gene usage diversity were analyzed with the tcR package in R. Raw mapping reads were checked after the RNA-seq reads had been mapped by STAR aligner version 2.5.3a onto the human GRCh37 genome. To test the effect of sequencing depth on detected clonotypes, IR-seq fastq files were randomly downsampled using Seqtk 1.3. TCRdb reran the public reads through fastp at Q25 and MiXCR, keeping productive beta chains. Every entry covers one CDR3 protein and lists the most common genes and DNA from its rows. The V and J calls, along with clone size, are taken from TCRdb and not from the paper's own processing. Recorded for this sample are about 14,000 distinct CDR3 sequences; around 20% of them occurred a single time. The ten largest clones capture 80% of the sample.

The source material was a population of CD138-negative cells sorted from bone marrow. The cell subset or site label for this specimen denotes: bone marrow mononuclear cells depleted of CD138+ plasma/myeloma cells by negative magnetic selection. The chain is assembled from TRBV7-9 and TRBJ2-3; the D region possibly corresponds to TRBD2 (6 bases align). The source of this sequence is a donor aged 40 or older with multiple myeloma. CDR3 sequence: CAHRGSGSTDTQYF. At the DNA level, the sequence is TGTGCCCATCGGGGTAGCGGTAGCACAGATACGCAGTATTTT. Reference TRBV7-9 and TRBJ2-3 genes cover what lies past the CDR3, so the full variable domain is DTGVSQNPRHKITKRGQNVTFRCDPISEHNRLYWYRQTLGQGPEFLTYFQNEAQLEKSRLLSDRFSAERPKGSFSTLEIQRTEQGDSAMYLCAHRGSGSTDTQYFGPGTRLTVL.